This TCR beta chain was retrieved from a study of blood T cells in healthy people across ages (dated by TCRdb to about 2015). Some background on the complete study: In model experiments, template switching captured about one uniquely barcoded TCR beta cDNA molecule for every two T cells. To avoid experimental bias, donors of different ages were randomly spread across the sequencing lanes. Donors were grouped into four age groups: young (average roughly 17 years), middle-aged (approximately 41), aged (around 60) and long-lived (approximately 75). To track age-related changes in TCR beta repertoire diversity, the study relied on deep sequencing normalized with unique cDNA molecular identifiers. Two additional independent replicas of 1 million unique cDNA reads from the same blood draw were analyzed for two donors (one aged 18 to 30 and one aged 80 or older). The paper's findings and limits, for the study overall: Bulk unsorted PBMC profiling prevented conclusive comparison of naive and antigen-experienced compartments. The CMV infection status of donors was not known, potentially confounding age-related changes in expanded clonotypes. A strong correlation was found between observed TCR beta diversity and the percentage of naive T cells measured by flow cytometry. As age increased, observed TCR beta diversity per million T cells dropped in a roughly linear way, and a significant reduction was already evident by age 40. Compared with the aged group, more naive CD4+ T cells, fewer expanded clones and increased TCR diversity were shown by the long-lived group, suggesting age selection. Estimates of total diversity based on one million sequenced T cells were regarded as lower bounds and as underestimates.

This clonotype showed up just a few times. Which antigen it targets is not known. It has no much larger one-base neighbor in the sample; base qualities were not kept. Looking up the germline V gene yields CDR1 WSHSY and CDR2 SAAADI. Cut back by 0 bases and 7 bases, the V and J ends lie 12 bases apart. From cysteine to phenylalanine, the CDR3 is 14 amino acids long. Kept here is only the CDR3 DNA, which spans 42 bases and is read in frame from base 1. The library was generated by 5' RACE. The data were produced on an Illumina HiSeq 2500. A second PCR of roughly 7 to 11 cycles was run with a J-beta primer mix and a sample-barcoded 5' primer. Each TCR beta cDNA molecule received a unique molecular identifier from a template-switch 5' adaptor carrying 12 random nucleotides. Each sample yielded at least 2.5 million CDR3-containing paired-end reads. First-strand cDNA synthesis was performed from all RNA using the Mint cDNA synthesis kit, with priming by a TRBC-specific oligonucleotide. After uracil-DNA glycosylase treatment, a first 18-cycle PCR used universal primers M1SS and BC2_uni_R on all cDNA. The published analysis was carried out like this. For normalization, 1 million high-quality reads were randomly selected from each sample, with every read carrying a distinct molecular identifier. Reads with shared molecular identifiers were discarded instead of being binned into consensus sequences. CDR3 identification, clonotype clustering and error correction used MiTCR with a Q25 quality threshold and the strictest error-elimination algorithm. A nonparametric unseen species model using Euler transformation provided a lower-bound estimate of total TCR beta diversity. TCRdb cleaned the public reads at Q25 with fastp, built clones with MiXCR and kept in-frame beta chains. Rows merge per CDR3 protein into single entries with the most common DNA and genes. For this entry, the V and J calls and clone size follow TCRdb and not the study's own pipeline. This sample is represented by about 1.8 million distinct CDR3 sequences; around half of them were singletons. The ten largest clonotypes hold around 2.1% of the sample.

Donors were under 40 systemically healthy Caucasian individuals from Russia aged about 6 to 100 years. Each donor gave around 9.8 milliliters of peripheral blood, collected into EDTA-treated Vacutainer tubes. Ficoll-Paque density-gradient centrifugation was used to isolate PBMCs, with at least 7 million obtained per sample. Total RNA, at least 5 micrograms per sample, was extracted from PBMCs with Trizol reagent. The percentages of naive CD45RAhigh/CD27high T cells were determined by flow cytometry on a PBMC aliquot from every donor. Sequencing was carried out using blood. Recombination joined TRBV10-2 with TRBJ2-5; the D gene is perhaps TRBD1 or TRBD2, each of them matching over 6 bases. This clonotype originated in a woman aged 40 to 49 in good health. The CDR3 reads CASSESGGSTTQYF. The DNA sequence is TGCGCCAGCAGTGAGTCAGGGGGGAGTACGACCCAGTACTTC.